One T cell receptor (beta chain) is described in this entry. The antigen is undetermined. This sample stems from a study of T cell repertoires in cytomegalovirus infection. Turning to the study itself: Alongside well-studied HLA-B-restricted CMV epitopes, recently identified HLA-C-restricted CMV epitopes were also used. CMV infection plus the matching HLA type was flagged by public TCR beta signatures. Study findings and constraints: Carriage of CMV together with the relevant HLA was identifiable through cumulative public TCR beta family frequency. Clonotypes of TCR beta that were HLA-C-restricted and CMV-specific dominated the ex vivo response.

TCRdb re-called the reads through MiXCR, storing one row per CDR3 protein. The sample includes roughly 120,000 distinct CDR3 sequences, more than 25% of them seen just once. The receptor was isolated from a human donor in good health (CMV status not recorded). Some clones in this sample may be carry-over from other donors' samples. This specimen was CD8+ T cells from cultured PBMCs, taken from culture after CMV antigen stimulation.

The CDR3 DNA follows: TGTGCCAGCAGTTTATTGGCCGGGGGAGAGACCCAGTACTTC. Amino acids: CASSLLAGGETQYF. The chain combines TRBV27 with TRBJ2-5, with a tentative D call TRBD2 (6 bases). The CDR3 sequence is 14 residues long. CDR1 is MNHEY and CDR2 is SMNVEV in the germline V gene (reference sequence). V lost 1 base and J lost 4, with 10 bases in between.